The 11 T cell receptor beta chains below all came from one sample that was sequenced in a study of T-cell reconstitution after alpha-beta-depleted transplantation in children. Unique molecular identifiers were used to barcode this TCRbeta library. TCRdb ran MiXCR on the PCR reads and lists one entry per CDR3 protein. This sample carries fewer than 3,000 distinct CDR3 sequences, 20% to 25% of them seen once, and the ten largest clones take around 42%. Sample: PBMCs, mostly from graft donor cells, taken 60 days after TCRalphabeta/CD19-depleted stem cell transplant. All receptors derive from a female patient between 5 and 17 years old who had a stem cell transplant for acute lymphoblastic leukemia, so the T cells may come from the graft donor.

This clonotype is termed medium-sized. The chain couples TRBV28 to TRBJ1-4; D is possibly TRBD1 (6 bases). This CDR3 spans 13 amino acids. Looked up from germline, CDR1 is MDHEN and CDR2 is SYDVKM. V lost 9 bases to trimming and J lost 8 bases, with 16 bases between them. This CDR3 is CASQTGREEKLFF. The CDR3 coding sequence is TGTGCCAGTCAGACAGGCCGAGAGGAAAAACTGTTTTTT.

This clonotype was recorded at least ten times. This sequence joins TRBV7-9 and TRBJ1-5, with 8 nucleotides matching TRBD1. The CDR3 is 14 residues long. Germline V lookup: CDR1 SEHNR, CDR2 FQNEAQ (reference sequence). V lost 4 bases, J lost 5 bases, and 4 bases stayed unmatched. The CDR3 DNA reads as TGTGCCAGCAGCTCAGGACAGGGTTATCAGCCCCAGCATTTT. This encodes CASSSGQGYQPQHF.

This clonotype was seen many times. V usage is TRBV7-9 and J usage is TRBJ2-3; 10 bases agree with TRBD1. V shed 5 bases and J 4 bases; nucleotides not matched to a gene: 12. Germline values: CDR1 SEHNR, CDR2 FQNEAQ (reference sequence). The CDR3 contains 17 residues. As DNA, the CDR3 is TGTGCCAGCAGCGCGGGACAGGGGTATAGCACAGCAGATACGCAGTATTTT. Translation: CASSAGQGYSTADTQYF.

The rearrangement joins TRBV12-3 or TRBV12-4 to TRBJ2-7; D is unclear. V was clipped by 6 bases and J by 4 bases, with 10 bases between them. CDR3 length: 12 residues. Here the CDR3 reads CASSSQIYEQYF. CDR3 nucleotides: TGTGCCAGCAGCTCACAGATATACGAGCAGTACTTC.

This clonotype ranks as large. The chain couples TRBV7-9 to TRBJ2-1, with a weak D call TRBD1 (5 bases). CDR3 length equals 15 residues. V was cut by 4 bases and J by 0 bases, with 10 bases left in between. Germline lookup yields CDR1 SEHNR and CDR2 FQNEAQ (reference sequence). The CDR3 spells CASSSRASSYNEQFF. CDR3 nucleotide sequence: TGTGCCAGCAGCTCCAGGGCGAGCTCCTACAATGAGCAGTTCTTC.

This chain links TRBV29-1 with TRBJ2-3; no firm D call. The CDR3 length is 12 residues. V dropped 7 bases and J dropped 4 bases, with 12 bases sitting between them. CDR1 is SQVTM and CDR2 is ANQGSEA in the germline V gene. In DNA, the CDR3 is TGCAGCGGTCTAGTTGATTCAGATACGCAGTATTTT. It translates to CSGLVDSDTQYF.

Many counts were recorded for this clonotype. The V and J genes are TRBV9 and TRBJ1-2; possibly TRBD1 for D (6 bases). The germline CDR1 and CDR2 sequences are SGDLS and YYNGEE. Trimming shortened V by 5 bases and J by 2 bases, and 19 bases separated the two germline ends. The CDR3 sequence is 16 residues long. CDR3 in DNA: TGTGCCAGCAGGGGGCCCACAGGGCCCTCAAACTATGGCTACACCTTC. Its protein is CASRGPTGPSNYGYTF.

This clonotype appeared many times. The chain couples TRBV15 to TRBJ1-1; D is unresolved. Trimming took 0 bases from V and 7 from J, leaving 9 bases between them. The CDR3 is 13 residues long. Germline loops: CDR1 LNHNV, CDR2 YYDKDF (reference sequence). CDR3 in DNA: TGTGCCACCAGCAGAGATCGAAGGGATGAAGCTTTCTTT. Its translation: CATSRDRRDEAFF.

This chain connects TRBV13 to TRBJ2-7, with 9 bases identical to TRBD1. The CDR3 extends over 14 amino acids. Germline lookup yields CDR1 PRHDT and CDR2 FYEKMQ (reference sequence). J lost 1 base, V lost 5 bases, and 3 bases had no gene match. This chain's CDR3 is CASSPTGGSYEQYF. As DNA, the CDR3 is TGTGCCAGCAGCCCGACAGGGGGATCCTACGAGCAGTACTTC.

By share of the sample, this clonotype is medium-sized (0.01 to 0.1%). J is TRBJ2-5 and V is TRBV7-9, with TRBD2 matching over 12 bases. CDR1 is SEHNR and CDR2 is FQNEAQ in the germline V gene (reference sequence). CDR3 size: 15 residues. The junction had 1 base not matched to a gene; V was cut back by 1 base and J by 4 bases. The CDR3 region is CASSLGLAGVETQYF. CDR3 sequence (DNA): TGTGCCAGCAGCTTAGGACTAGCGGGAGTAGAGACCCAGTACTTC.

This clonotype was detected ten times or more. The chain is built from TRBV18 and TRBJ1-3; D gene ambiguous. The CDR3 spans 15 residues. Germline CDR1 reads KGHSH; CDR2 reads LQKENI. The ends were cut back, 3 bases at V and 0 bases at J, with 9 bases in the middle. CDR3 sequence reads: CASSPFPGSGNTIYF. The CDR3 DNA sequence: TGTGCCAGCTCACCTTTCCCCGGCTCTGGAAACACCATATATTTT.